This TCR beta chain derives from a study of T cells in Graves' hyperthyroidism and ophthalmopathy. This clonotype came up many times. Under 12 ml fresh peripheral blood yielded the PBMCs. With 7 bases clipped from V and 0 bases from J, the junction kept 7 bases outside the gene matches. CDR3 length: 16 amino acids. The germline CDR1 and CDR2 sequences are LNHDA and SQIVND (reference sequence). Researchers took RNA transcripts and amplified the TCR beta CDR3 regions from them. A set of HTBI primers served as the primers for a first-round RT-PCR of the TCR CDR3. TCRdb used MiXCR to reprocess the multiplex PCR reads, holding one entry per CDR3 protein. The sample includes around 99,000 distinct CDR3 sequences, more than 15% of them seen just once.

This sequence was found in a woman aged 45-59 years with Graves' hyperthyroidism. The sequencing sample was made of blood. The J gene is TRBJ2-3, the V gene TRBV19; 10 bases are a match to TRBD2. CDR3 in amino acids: CASTLAGVESTDTQYF. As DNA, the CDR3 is TGTGCCAGTACTCTAGCGGGAGTGGAGAGCACAGATACGCAGTATTTT.